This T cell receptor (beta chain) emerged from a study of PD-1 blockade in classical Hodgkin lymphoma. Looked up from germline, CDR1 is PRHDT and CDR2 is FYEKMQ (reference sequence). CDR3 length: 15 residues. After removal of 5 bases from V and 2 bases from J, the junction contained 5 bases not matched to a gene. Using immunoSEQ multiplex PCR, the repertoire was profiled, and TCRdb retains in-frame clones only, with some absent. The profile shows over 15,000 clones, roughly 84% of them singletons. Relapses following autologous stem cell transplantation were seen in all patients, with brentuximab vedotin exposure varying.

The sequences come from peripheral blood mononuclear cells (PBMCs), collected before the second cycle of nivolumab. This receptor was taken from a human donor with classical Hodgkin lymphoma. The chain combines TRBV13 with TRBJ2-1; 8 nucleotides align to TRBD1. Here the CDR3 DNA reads TGTGCCAGCAGCCAGGACAGGGTCGCCTACAATGAGCAGTTCTTC. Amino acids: CASSQDRVAYNEQFF.